The sequence of this T cell receptor (beta chain) was determined in a study of OX40 agonist ivuxolimab in advanced cancers. Germline V gene data show CDR1 as MNHEY and CDR2 as SMNVEV (reference sequence). The V segment lost 5 bases and the J segment 2 bases; nucleotides outside the gene matches: 11. This CDR3 comprises 17 residues. TCRdb's table, derived via immunoSEQ multiplex PCR, lists solely in-frame clones and lacks some. The sample includes roughly 92,000 clones, about 89% seen only once; the top ten take roughly 9.3%. The chain uses TRBV27 and TRBJ2-2; 7 nucleotides agree with TRBD1. Source: CD4+ or CD8+ T cells sorted from blood, taken in a trial of the OX40 agonist ivuxolimab. The receptor's source is an adult with an advanced solid tumor such as melanoma, head and neck, liver or kidney cancer. In nucleotides, the CDR3 is TGTGCCAGCAGTCCCCGGGCAGGACAGGAAAACACCGGGGAGCTGTTTTTT. Translation gives CASSPRAGQENTGELFF.